A single T cell receptor beta chain is shown here with its context. Its specificity is not known. Clones were sequenced by immunoSEQ multiplex PCR, and TCRdb holds only the in-frame ones, with some missing. The sample contains 200,000 or so clones, around 93% of which appear only once. The CDR3 consists of 15 residues. V lost 0 bases and J lost 8, with 17 bases in between. Germline V CDR1 and CDR2: SGDLS, YYNGEE. This sample was included in a study of T cell responses to AZD1222 COVID-19 vaccine. Whole-study results and caveats: Vaccine-associated CD4 TCRs ranged over spike, dominating at 160-218 and 743-854.

This sample comprised peripheral blood, obtained on day 0 of AZD1222 vaccination. The receptor comes from an adult in good health. The V and J genes are TRBV9 and TRBJ1-2; D might be TRBD1 (5 bases). The DNA for the CDR3 is TGTGCCAGCAGCGTAGCGTCGGGGCGGGCGGAAGGCTACACCTTC. Protein: CASSVASGRAEGYTF. Together with reference TRBV9 and TRBJ1-2, the CDR3 gives the full variable domain: DSGVTQTPKHLITATGQRVTLRCSPRSGDLSVYWYQQSLDQGLQFLIQYYNGEERAKGNILERFSAQQFPDLHSELNLSSLELGDSALYFCASSVASGRAEGYTFGSGTRLTVV.